This paragraph reports one TCR beta chain. Its specificity is not known. TCRdb keeps only in-frame clones here, not all; method: immunoSEQ multiplex PCR. The data show tens of thousands of clones, with 95% to 98% seen just once and 0.17% held by the top ten. The sample belongs to a study of B cell selection in AIRE deficiency. Study-wide findings and caveats: Of a few thousand shared Treg TCRbeta sequences, about 32% were healthy-only, over 7% patient-only.

The sorted conventional CD4 T cells were gated as CD4+CD127+. The V and J ends lost 2 bases and 3 bases respectively, with 9 bases between them. This CDR3 has 14 residues. In germline, CDR1 is SGHTA, CDR2 FQGNSA. V gene TRBV7-2 combines with J gene TRBJ2-3; D is ambiguous. The clonotype was recovered from a human donor with AIRE deficiency. The sample was conventional CD4+ T cells sorted from PBMCs. This CDR3 is CASSLLGVTDTQYF. In DNA form, the CDR3 reads TGTGCCAGCAGCTTATTAGGAGTGACAGATACGCAGTATTTT.